Presented here are 24 T cell receptor beta chains from one specimen sequenced in a study of blood T cell repertoires in COVID-19. Here immunoSEQ multiplex PCR was the method, and the copy in TCRdb shows in-frame clones only, minus some. The sample contains roughly 250,000 clones, roughly 88% of which appear only once. Sequencing was done on a sample of PBMCs or T cells enriched from blood (not recorded which). The origin of the receptors is a woman in her fifties or sixties who had recovered from COVID-19.

This clone was observed a handful of times. The sample has other DNA sequences that encode this CDR3 too. In DNA form, the CDR3 reads TGCGCCAGCAGCTTGGGTCAGGTAGCTGAAGCTTTCTTT. Residues: CASSLGQVAEAFF. V is TRBV5-1 and J is TRBJ1-1, with D uncertain. Germline CDR1 SGHRS, CDR2 YFSETQ. Trimming took 0 bases from V and 6 from J, leaving 9 bases between them. The CDR3 has 13 residues.

The chain has TRBV7-9 and TRBJ2-7; 9 positions match TRBD2. Trimming removed 4 bases from V and 3 bases from J; junction bases left unmatched: 7. The CDR3 runs 15 residues. Germline loops: CDR1 SEHNR, CDR2 FQNEAQ (reference sequence). CDR3 nucleotides: TGTGCCAGCAGCTCCCCTAGCGGGAAGAACTACGAGCAGTACTTC. Its protein product is CASSSPSGKNYEQYF.

The genes are TRBV2 and TRBJ2-7; 16 bases align to TRBD2. The CDR3 has 16 residues. The ends lost 7 bases at V and 1 base at J; junction bases unmatched: 4. Germline V gene data show CDR1 as SNHLY and CDR2 as FYNNEI. The CDR3: CASIGTSGRESYEQYF. CDR3 coding DNA: TGTGCCAGCATCGGGACTAGCGGGAGGGAGTCCTACGAGCAGTACTTC.

This chain joins TRBV27 and TRBJ2-1, with 13 bases lining up with TRBD2. V shed 2 bases and J 8 bases; nucleotides not matched to a gene: 6. The V gene's germline CDR1 is MNHEY and CDR2 SMNVEV (reference sequence). The CDR3 totals 16 residues. The chain's CDR3 is CASSLILAGGVDEQFF. The CDR3 bases are TGTGCCAGCAGTTTAATACTAGCGGGAGGGGTCGATGAGCAGTTCTTC.

V is TRBV24-1 and J is TRBJ2-5; TRBD2 aligns across 8 bases. Trimming took 5 bases from V and 5 from J; bases not matched to a gene: 9. The CDR3 runs 15 residues. CDR1 is KGHDR, CDR2 SFDVKD, per germline. CDR3 sequence reads: CATSVLGTGGETQYF. Here the CDR3 DNA reads TGTGCCACCAGTGTCCTTGGGACGGGAGGGGAGACCCAGTACTTC.

The chain couples TRBV6-5 to TRBJ1-2; TRBD1 matches 7 bases. The germline gives CDR1 MNHEY, CDR2 SVGAGI. This CDR3 is built from 14 residues. The J segment lost 5 bases and the V segment lost 6 bases, leaving 9 bases of the junction unmatched. CDR3 nucleotides: TGTGCCAGCAGACGGACAGGCGAAAGATATGGCTACACCTTC. It yields the protein CASRRTGERYGYTF.

This clone was detected once. The rearrangement joins TRBV19 to TRBJ1-4; no reliable D call. The CDR3 consists of 15 residues. Germline CDR1 and CDR2: LNHDA and SQIVND (reference sequence). V was trimmed by 7 bases and J by 0 bases, leaving 12 bases between them. The CDR3, as DNA: TGTGCCAGTATGGGCCTCAGTGCAACTAATGAAAAACTGTTTTTT. Encoded protein: CASMGLSATNEKLFF.

The rearrangement joins TRBV6-2 or TRBV6-3 to TRBJ2-7; tentative D call: TRBD2 (7 bases). The CDR3 extends over 14 amino acids. V lost 2 bases and J 6 bases, leaving 14 bases between the germline ends. Germline V lookup: CDR1 MNHEY, CDR2 SVGEGT. CDR3 protein: CASSYRQGTTEQYF. CDR3 coding DNA: TGTGCCAGCAGTTACCGGCAGGGGACTACCGAGCAGTACTTC.

The chain joins TRBV30 to TRBJ1-4; 9 bases fit TRBD1. Germline CDR1 reads GTSNPN; CDR2 reads SVGIG (reference sequence). This CDR3 region has 15 residues. V trimming: 4 bases; J trimming: 6 bases; junction bases outside the gene matches: 9. The CDR3 DNA follows: TGTGCCTGGAAGAACGTGGGACAGGGATATGAAAAACTGTTTTTT. Protein: CAWKNVGQGYEKLFF.

The gene calls are TRBV7-2 and TRBJ1-2; no definite D call. V lost 1 base and J 6 bases, leaving 12 bases between the germline ends. The CDR3 covers 14 residues. CDR1 is SGHTA, CDR2 FQGNSA, per germline. In DNA form, the CDR3 reads TGTGCCAGCAGCTTAGTTAGAGGGTCAGATGGCTACACCTTC. It codes for CASSLVRGSDGYTF.

The chain has TRBV4-1 and TRBJ2-1, with 12 positions matching TRBD2. Germline V CDR1 and CDR2: MGHRA, YSYEKL. The CDR3 runs 16 residues. With 2 bases clipped from V and 8 bases from J, the junction kept 7 bases outside the gene matches. CDR3 protein: CASSQLLAGGADEQFF. DNA for the CDR3: TGCGCCAGCAGCCAACTACTAGCGGGAGGAGCTGATGAGCAGTTCTTC.

The V gene is TRBV2, the J gene TRBJ1-1; D may be TRBD1 (5 bases). V was cut by 3 bases and J by 0 bases, with 14 bases left in between. The CDR3 has 16 amino acids. From germline, CDR1 is SNHLY and CDR2 FYNNEI. The CDR3 sequence is CASSEVGVGMNTEAFF. The CDR3 bases are TGTGCCAGCAGTGAGGTAGGGGTGGGGATGAACACTGAAGCTTTCTTT.

The genes are TRBV7-8 and TRBJ2-7, with TRBD2 matching 10 bases. There are 14 residues in the CDR3. V dropped 3 bases and J dropped 3; count of bases not matched to a gene: 2. Germline V gene data show CDR1 as SGHVS and CDR2 as FQNEAQ. The CDR3 coding sequence is TGTGCCAGCAGCTTTCGGACTAGCGGCTACGAGCAGTACTTC. Protein product: CASSFRTSGYEQYF.

In its sample, this clone was seen a few times. This rearrangement joins TRBV5-4 to TRBJ2-3, with D perhaps TRBD1 (6 bases). Per the germline V gene, CDR1 is SGHNT and CDR2 is YYREEE (reference sequence). This CDR3 region has 16 residues. Trimming pared 0 bases from V and 2 bases from J, leaving 13 bases between. The CDR3 reads CASSLEGGGFTDTQYF. CDR3 sequence (DNA): TGTGCCAGCAGCTTGGAAGGGGGTGGGTTCACAGATACGCAGTATTTT.

The gene calls are TRBV1 and TRBJ2-7; the D call TRBD2 from the table was never checked on the DNA. TRBV1 is classified as a pseudogene. The CDR3 sequence is 15 residues long. CDR3 DNA sequence: TGCACCAGCAGCCGGGAGCGGGAGTCTTCCTACGAGCAGTACTTC. It encodes CTSSRERESSYEQYF.

The V and J genes are TRBV12-5 and TRBJ2-1; TRBD2 matches 11 bases. The CDR3 is made up of 15 amino acids. Germline CDR1 and CDR2: LGHNT and FRNRAP. Trimming cost V 6 bases and J 1 base; bases outside gene matches: 2. The DNA of the CDR3 is TGTGCTAGTGGGGGGACTAGCGGTTCCTACAATGAGCAGTTCTTC. Protein: CASGGTSGSYNEQFF. Using reference TRBV12-5 and TRBJ2-1 for the parts outside the CDR3, the full variable domain is DARVTQTPRHKVTEMGQEVTMRCQPILGHNTVFWYRQTMMQGLELLAYFRNRAPLDDSGMPKDRFSAEMPDATLATLKIQPSEPRDSAVYFCASGGTSGSYNEQFFGPGTRLTVL.

This clone has a handful of counts. The rearrangement links TRBV5-6 to TRBJ2-5; a possible D gene is TRBD1 (6 bases). CDR3 length equals 14 residues. Per the germline V gene, CDR1 is SGHDT and CDR2 is YYEEEE. Deletions cut 4 bases from V and 2 bases from J, with 12 bases between. CDR3 coding DNA: TGTGCCAGCAGCCATGACAGGCCACAAGAGACCCAGTACTTC. This encodes CASSHDRPQETQYF.

The count of this clone is one. This chain links TRBV21-1 with TRBJ2-5; the table's D call, TRBD1, has no DNA check behind it. TRBV21-1 is described as a pseudogene. CDR3 length equals 16 residues. The chain's CDR3 is CASSKDGTGPQETQYF. The CDR3 nucleotides are TGTGCCAGCAGCAAAGACGGGACAGGCCCTCAAGAGACCCAGTACTTC.

This chain connects TRBV18 to TRBJ1-1; D is possibly TRBD1 (5 bases). V lost 10 bases to trimming and J lost 1 base, with 10 bases between them. Germline loops: CDR1 KGHSH, CDR2 LQKENI. This CDR3 comprises 12 residues. CDR3 residues: CATGRGNTEAFF. In DNA, the CDR3 is TGTGCCACGGGGAGGGGGAACACTGAAGCTTTCTTT. The variable domain in full, completed from reference TRBV18 and TRBJ1-1, reads NAGVMQNPRHLVRRRGQEARLRCSPMKGHSHVYWYRQLPEEGLKFMVYLQKENIIDESGMPKERFSAEFPKEGPSILRIQQVVRGDSAAYFCATGRGNTEAFFGQGTRLTVV.

J is TRBJ2-1 and V is TRBV2, with 9 positions matching TRBD2. Germline CDR1 is SNHLY and CDR2 is FYNNEI. The V and J ends lost 9 bases and 1 base, in that order; junction bases with no gene match: 7. This CDR3 has 15 amino acids. This CDR3 reads CASTLAGTSYNEQFF. CDR3 nucleotides: TGTGCCAGTACGCTAGCGGGGACTTCCTACAATGAGCAGTTCTTC.

This clone was seen a few times. This chain joins TRBV6-6 and TRBJ1-5; 11 positions match TRBD1. V lost 7 bases to trimming and J lost 5 bases; unmatched junction nucleotides: 10. The CDR3 loop spans 16 amino acids. From germline, CDR1 is MNHNY and CDR2 SVGAGI (reference sequence). CDR3 sequence (DNA): TGTGCCAGCACTAAATCGGGACAGGGGGGCTATCAGCCCCAGCATTTT. It codes for CASTKSGQGGYQPQHF.

The table lists this clone with a count of one. V usage is TRBV2 and J usage is TRBJ2-7; TRBD1 agrees at 7 bases. Germline trimming cut 3 bases from V and 0 bases from J; bases unmatched to any gene: 5. The germline gives CDR1 SNHLY, CDR2 FYNNEI. CDR3 length equals 15 residues. The CDR3 loop is CASSDEGQYSYEQYF. CDR3 sequence (DNA): TGTGCCAGCAGTGACGAGGGACAGTACTCCTACGAGCAGTACTTC. The variable domain in full, with the rest retrieved from reference TRBV2 and TRBJ2-7, is EPEVTQTPSHQVTQMGQEVILRCVPISNHLYFYWYRQILGQKVEFLVSFYNNEISEKSEIFDDQFSVERPDGSNFTLKIRSTKLEDSAMYFCASSDEGQYSYEQYFGPGTRLTVT.

The chain carries TRBV13 and TRBJ1-5, with D unclear. Germline assignment: CDR1 PRHDT and CDR2 FYEKMQ (reference sequence). The CDR3 has 12 residues. Trimming cost V 2 bases and J 4 bases, with 3 bases left between them. Written as DNA, the CDR3 is TGTGCCAGCAGCTTATATAATCAGCCCCAGCATTTT. Its translation is CASSLYNQPQHF.

The V call is TRBV10-3, the J call TRBJ1-6; D remains unclear. CDR3 length equals 12 residues. V lost 5 bases and J 8 bases, leaving 7 bases between the germline ends. Germline V gene data show CDR1 as ENHRY and CDR2 as SYGVKD. CDR3 nucleotides: TGTGCCATCAGTACAGCGGATTCACCCCTCCACTTT. Translating it yields CAISTADSPLHF.